A selection of T cell receptor beta chains follows, all from one sample in a study of T cell changes during pregnancy in multiple sclerosis. Measured with immunoSEQ multiplex PCR; TCRdb has only the in-frame clones, and not every one. The sample carries about 70,000 clones, around 94% recorded once. The sequences come from peripheral blood, collected in the third trimester of pregnancy. The receptors derive from a female donor with multiple sclerosis, enrolled in a pregnancy study. The CDR3 runs from the conserved cysteine through the conserved F or W. The order of the fields is clone size, V gene, J gene, D gene, CDR3 protein, CDR3 DNA. A D gene is named only where the DNA matches it firmly. Rows may omit the clone size; those that give it use once, few, many or a size class.

NA,TRBV10-3,TRBJ1-1,NA,CAISARQENTEAFF,TGTGCCATCAGTGCGCGACAGGAGAACACTGAAGCTTTCTTT
NA,TRBV4-3,TRBJ1-1,NA,CASSQEPAGGAREAFF,TGCGCCAGCAGCCAAGAGCCGGCGGGCGGGGCGCGTGAAGCTTTCTTT
NA,TRBV4-2,TRBJ2-3,TRBD2,CASSQDRTGGAKGTQYF,TGTGCCAGCAGCCAAGATAGAACCGGGGGGGCTAAAGGTACGCAGTATTTT
NA,TRBV5-4,TRBJ2-1,TRBD2,CASSLRVSGGAIRNEQFF,TGTGCCAGCAGCTTGAGGGTCAGCGGGGGGGCGATCCGCAATGAGCAGTTCTTC
NA,TRBV19,TRBJ1-1,TRBD1,CASSRRDRGFGAFF,TGTGCCAGTAGTCGCCGGGACAGGGGGTTTGGAGCTTTCTTT
NA,TRBV7-3,TRBJ2-3,TRBD1,CASSLGQGSTDTQYF,TGTGCCAGCAGCCTTGGACAGGGCAGCACAGATACGCAGTATTTT
NA,TRBV30,TRBJ1-5,TRBD1,CAWKPGGFSNQPQHF,TGTGCCTGGAAACCAGGGGGCTTTAGCAATCAGCCCCAGCATTTT
NA,TRBV27,TRBJ2-5,NA,CASRRGETQYF,TGTGCCAGCAGACGGGGGGAGACCCAGTACTTC
NA,TRBV27,TRBJ1-2,TRBD1,CASSRDSANYGYTF,TGTGCCAGCAGCAGGGACAGCGCTAACTATGGCTACACCTTC
few,TRBV6-1,TRBJ2-7,TRBD1,CASSDGTGGHEQYF,TGTGCCAGCAGTGACGGGACAGGGGGCCACGAGCAGTACTTC
NA,TRBV11-3,TRBJ2-1,TRBD2,CASSLAPAGGNNEQFF,TGTGCCAGCAGCTTAGCCCCCGCGGGGGGAAACAATGAGCAGTTCTTC
NA,TRBV27,TRBJ2-1,TRBD1,CASYLPGQGLNEQFF,TGTGCCAGCTATCTACCGGGACAGGGTCTTAATGAGCAGTTCTTC
NA,TRBV7-9,TRBJ1-1,TRBD1,CASSPSRQGEAFF,TGTGCCAGCAGCCCCTCGAGACAGGGAGAAGCTTTCTTT
NA,TRBV7-2,TRBJ1-1,NA,CASRTWGTDRNTEAFF,TGTGCCAGCAGGACGTGGGGAACGGACAGGAACACTGAAGCTTTCTTT
NA,TRBV27,TRBJ2-2,NA,CASSLGLARVGELFF,TGTGCCAGCAGTTTGGGGCTAGCGCGGGTCGGGGAGCTGTTTTTT
NA,TRBV7-2,TRBJ2-5,TRBD2,CASSLYITSGGQETQYF,TGTGCCAGCAGCTTATATATCACTAGCGGGGGGCAAGAGACCCAGTACTTC
NA,TRBV7-9,TRBJ1-5,TRBD1,CASSLTTGAAHF,TGTGCCAGCAGCTTAACGACAGGGGCCGCGCATTTT
NA,TRBV2,TRBJ1-6,NA,CASIPKKGAASPLHF,TGTGCCAGCATCCCCAAGAAAGGGGCTGCATCACCCCTCCACTTT
NA,TRBV2,TRBJ1-4,TRBD1,CASSRDRTNEKLFF,TGTGCCAGCAGCAGGGACAGAACTAATGAAAAACTGTTTTTT
once,TRBV7-6,TRBJ2-7,NA,CASSRQFSYEQYF,TGTGCCAGCAGCCGACAGTTCTCCTACGAGCAGTACTTC
NA,TRBV11-2,TRBJ1-2,NA,CASSADGVGGYTF,TGTGCCAGCAGCGCCGACGGAGTGGGTGGCTACACCTTC
NA,TRBV29-1,TRBJ1-2,TRBD1,CSVEGQGDGYTF,TGCAGCGTTGAAGGTCAGGGGGATGGCTACACCTTC
NA,TRBV4-3,TRBJ1-2,NA,CASSQESFYGYTF,TGCGCCAGCAGCCAAGAGTCGTTTTATGGCTACACCTTC
NA,TRBV20-1,TRBJ2-3,NA,CSALTTDTQYF,TGCAGTGCTTTGACAACAGATACGCAGTATTTT
NA,TRBV2,TRBJ2-1,TRBD2,CASRETSGGWNEQFF,TGTGCCAGCAGGGAGACTAGCGGGGGGTGGAATGAGCAGTTCTTC
NA,TRBV19,TRBJ2-7,TRBD2,CASSIMRTSRPSEQYF,TGTGCCAGTAGTATTATGCGGACTAGCCGCCCCTCCGAGCAGTACTTC
NA,TRBV7-4,TRBJ2-5,TRBD1,CASSLEDRDKETQYF,TGTGCCAGCAGCTTAGAAGACAGGGACAAAGAGACCCAGTACTTC
NA,TRBV4-1,TRBJ2-1,NA,CASSQAMSSYNEQFF,TGCGCCAGCAGCCAAGCCATGAGCTCCTACAATGAGCAGTTCTTC
NA,TRBV6-6,TRBJ2-5,NA,CASSPQAQETQYF,TGTGCCAGCAGCCCGCAGGCTCAAGAGACCCAGTACTTC
NA,TRBV28,TRBJ2-2,NA,CASSWTAGELFF,TGTGCCAGCAGTTGGACAGCCGGGGAGCTGTTTTTT